The source of this T cell receptor (beta chain) is a study of beta chain features in type 1 diabetes. Findings and caveats of the study: Insertions were fewer and deletions more numerous at VDJ junctions in type 1 diabetes patients. All four CD4+ subsets from Type 1 diabetes patients carried moderately but significantly shorter TCRB CDR3s.

This CDR3 has 15 residues. CDR1 is KGHSH, CDR2 LQKENI, per germline. V lost 3 bases, J lost 6 bases, and 17 bases lay in between. Sequenced material consisted of expressed TCRB transcripts (all of the isolated RNA was reverse transcribed). Approximately 3.7 million reads per sample on average were obtained from naive, central memory and regulatory T cell samples. Measured with immunoSEQ multiplex PCR; TCRdb has only the in-frame clones, and not every one. Of hundreds of thousands of clones listed, 15% are singletons. This clone was observed a handful of times. Antigen: not known. This clonotype originated in a man between 18 and 35 years old with type 1 diabetes. This sequence joins TRBV18 and TRBJ1-2; D is unresolved. The sequenced sample was naive CD4+ T cells from blood. This chain's CDR3 is CASSPSPGARNGYTF. As DNA, the CDR3 is TGTGCCAGCTCACCCTCACCGGGAGCCCGAAATGGCTACACCTTC.